A selection of T cell receptor beta chains follows, all from one sample in a study of blood T cell repertoires in COVID-19. TCRdb's table, derived via immunoSEQ multiplex PCR, lists solely in-frame clones and lacks some. The sample holds about 290,000 clones, approximately 90% seen once. The sample taken for sequencing was peripheral blood. Receptors originate from a man aged 40-50 years with acute or convalescent COVID-19. Both conserved end residues are trimmed from each CDR3. Clone size is not always given. Where it is, it says once, few, many or a class for expanded clones.

v_gene,abundance,j_gene,CDR3aa
TRBV2,-,TRBJ2-3,ASTDSGLGTDTQY
TRBV5-1,few,TRBJ2-2,ASSWDREAGELF
TRBV6-5,once,TRBJ1-5,ATGTGDQPQH
TRBV18,-,TRBJ1-6,ASSHDREPLH
TRBV6-5,few,TRBJ2-7,ASSPGTDGKQY
TRBV7-9,-,TRBJ1-6,ASSLGTLANSPLH
TRBV10-2,-,TRBJ1-5,ASSGSTSSQPQH
TRBV5-1,-,TRBJ2-7,ASSLGTTGGPYEQY
TRBV24-1,once,TRBJ1-2,ATSGWDRLDGYT
TRBV2,-,TRBJ1-2,ASGRGTAYGYT
TRBV5-4,-,TRBJ1-2,ASSNIQGAEGYT
TRBV5-1,-,TRBJ2-7,ASSLGYPTAAYEQY
TRBV10-3,-,TRBJ1-1,AALGQRNTEAF
TRBV5-1,-,TRBJ2-7,ASSLPDRGRYEQY
TRBV4-1,-,TRBJ1-4,ASSQGQVWEKLF
TRBV11-2,-,TRBJ1-4,ASSFNRGRASEKLF
TRBV14,-,TRBJ2-2,ASSLGWDRGPGELF
TRBV23-1,-,TRBJ2-7,ASGAMHHEQY
TRBV5-1,-,TRBJ1-3,ASSLGGRGGNTIY
TRBV11-2,-,TRBJ1-2,ASSLDRGIHT
TRBV12-5,-,TRBJ1-2,ASGLVTGAGGYT
TRBV7-6,few,TRBJ1-1,ASSKTVNTEAF
TRBV10-1,-,TRBJ1-1,ASSEGRGNTEAF
TRBV6-1,few,TRBJ1-1,ASSEKGVRDTEAF
TRBV5-6,-,TRBJ2-4,ASSARQGAKNIQY
TRBV2,-,TRBJ1-2,ASRTGWANYGYT
TRBV2,-,TRBJ2-1,ASTQAGDYNEQF
TRBV27,-,TRBJ2-3,ASSLEGDTQY
TRBV4-2,-,TRBJ2-1,ASSQEPGGPRNEQF
TRBV6-5,-,TRBJ1-2,ASSYTEQGLGGGYT
TRBV13,-,TRBJ2-3,ASSPRQGGMADTQY
TRBV5-6,-,TRBJ1-6,ASSLALGQYNSPLH
TRBV24-1,-,TRBJ1-5,ATSEAGEGQPQH
TRBV19,-,TRBJ2-7,ASSLGAIQEQY
TRBV19,few,TRBJ2-2,ASSIDRYTGELF
TRBV2,-,TRBJ1-1,ASSGALSNTEAF
TRBV11-3,-,TRBJ2-2,ASSLIGGANTGELF
TRBV6-5,-,TRBJ1-3,ASRTSSAGNTIY
TRBV9,once,TRBJ2-1,ASSVVGRGDEQF
TRBV2,-,TRBJ2-6,ASSPRLRDSSAGANVLT
TRBV5-1,-,TRBJ2-3,ASREGSADTQY
TRBV5-4,-,TRBJ1-1,ASSYRQGTEAF
TRBV13,-,TRBJ2-1,ASSPGTRSYNEQF
TRBV6-6,-,TRBJ2-2,ASRGGQMTGELF
TRBV19,-,TRBJ1-2,ASTPTGIMDGYT
TRBV5-4,-,TRBJ1-4,ASSSPGQGMEKLF
TRBV7-6,-,TRBJ1-1,ASSQDRATEAF
TRBV2,-,TRBJ1-1,ASTKTGASTEAF
TRBV11-3,-,TRBJ2-3,ASSSRDSETSTDTQY
TRBV29-1,-,TRBJ2-3,SVEDRTGPDTQY
TRBV9,-,TRBJ1-1,ASSVESRTGLNTEAF
TRBV5-4,-,TRBJ2-7,ASSSFSRGSYEQY
TRBV5-4,-,TRBJ1-6,ASSRTLMSSYNSPLH